This T cell receptor beta chain emerged from a study of OX40 agonist ivuxolimab in advanced cancers. As for the study in general: Ivuxolimab is an agonistic anti-OX40 (CD134) antibody, and patients were treated with it.

As for this clone: What it binds is unknown.

Trimming took off 3 bases at V and 5 bases at J, with 7 bases between the two ends. Germline V gene data show CDR1 as KGHSH and CDR2 as LQKENI. The CDR3 consists of 12 residues. The study's findings and limits: The study found among the lowest clonal expansion in partial responders at 0.1-3.0 mg/kg. CD4+ T cells averaged fewer expanded clones than CD8+ T cells.

The protocol was immunoSEQ multiplex PCR, while the TCRdb copy is restricted to in-frame clones and leaves out a portion. This sample has 65,000 to 95,000 clones, with around 89% found just once. The chain couples TRBV18 to TRBJ2-5, with a tentative D call TRBD1 (5 bases). The sequencing here drew on CD4+ or CD8+ T cells sorted from blood, taken in a trial of the OX40 agonist ivuxolimab. The sequence came from an adult with an advanced solid tumor such as melanoma, head and neck, liver or kidney cancer. CDR3 sequence reads: CASSPGRETQYF. The DNA of the CDR3 is TGTGCCAGCTCACCGGGGCGCGAGACCCAGTACTTC. The full variable domain, completed using reference TRBV18 and TRBJ2-5, is NAGVMQNPRHLVRRRGQEARLRCSPMKGHSHVYWYRQLPEEGLKFMVYLQKENIIDESGMPKERFSAEFPKEGPSILRIQQVVRGDSAAYFCASSPGRETQYFGPGTRLLVL.